What follows describes a single T cell receptor (beta chain). Antigen specificity is unknown. This record comes from a study of CD8 T cells in Susac syndrome. Points from the study as a whole: An acknowledgment was made by the study that its TCR sequencing and HLA analysis involved relatively few individuals. The CD4+ T cell repertoires, which came from Susac syndrome patients, showed no sign of clonal expansion.

Random hexamers were used to reverse transcribe the RNA input (0.5 to 1 ug). It was immunoSEQ multiplex PCR that amplified TCR beta CDR3 across 54 Vbeta and 13 Jbeta. TCRdb redid the calling of the immunoSEQ multiplex PCR reads with MiXCR, one entry per CDR3 protein. The sample includes about 180,000 distinct CDR3 sequences, around 94% seen only once; the top ten take 0.095% to 0.1%. Germline loops: CDR1 MDHEN, CDR2 SYDVKM. The CDR3 sequence is 14 residues long. With 3 bases removed from V and 2 bases from J, the gap between germline ends came to 11 bases. The sequence derives from a human donor with Susac syndrome. Sequenced: CD4+ T cells from PBMCs. V and J are TRBV28 and TRBJ2-7; possibly TRBD2 for D (5 bases). The CDR3: CASSFRGSAYEQYF. The CDR3 bases are TGTGCCAGCAGTTTCAGAGGGAGCGCCTACGAGCAGTACTTC. Supplemented by reference TRBV28 and TRBJ2-7, the full variable domain reads DVKVTQSSRYLVKRTGEKVFLECVQDMDHENMFWYRQDPGLGLRLIYFSYDVKMKEKGDIPEGYSVSREKKERFSLILESASTNQTSMYLCASSFRGSAYEQYFGPGTRLTVT.